This passage covers 18 T cell receptor beta chains from one sample sequenced in a study of Ad26.COV2.S vaccination and SARS-CoV-2 variants. The assay was immunoSEQ multiplex PCR, and TCRdb's table has in-frame clones only and misses some. The data show hundreds of thousands of clones, about nine tenths seen once. Treatment noted: some 19 received Ad26.COV2.S at low or high dose, single or two shots; roughly 5 received placebo; per-sample allocation not given. Collection of the samples took place on day 63 after the first injection of vaccine or placebo. This specimen consisted of peripheral blood, obtained in a trial of Ad26.COV2.S vaccine versus placebo. The receptor set was obtained from a person between 18 and 60 years old who received the Ad26.COV2.S COVID-19 vaccine or a placebo.

V usage is TRBV7-2 and J usage is TRBJ1-1; D is ambiguous. The CDR3 covers 15 residues. Between the trimmed V and J ends, which lost 2 bases and 4 bases, there was a span of 14 bases. CDR1 is SGHTA, CDR2 FQGNSA, per germline. For the CDR3, the DNA is TGTGCCAGCAGCTTACGTGGGCAAGGAGGCACTGAAGCTTTCTTT. This sequence encodes CASSLRGQGGTEAFF. Together with reference TRBV7-2 and TRBJ1-1, the CDR3 gives the full variable domain: GAGVSQSPSNKVTEKGKDVELRCDPISGHTALYWYRQSLGQGLEFLIYFQGNSAPDKSGLPSDRFSAERTGGSVSTLTIQRTQQEDSAVYLCASSLRGQGGTEAFFGQGTRLTVV.

This chain links TRBV5-1 with TRBJ1-3, with D unresolved. Germline CDR1 and CDR2: SGHRS and YFSETQ. The CDR3 is made up of 14 amino acids. V shed 2 bases and J shed 6 bases, with 12 bases lying between them. The CDR3 is CASSFFTQANTIYF. Written as DNA, the CDR3 is TGCGCCAGCAGCTTTTTCACCCAGGCAAACACCATATATTTT.

The chain recombines TRBV11-3 with TRBJ1-1, with D possibly matching TRBD1 (5 bases). Germline V gives CDR1 SGHNT, CDR2 YENEEA. V was clipped by 3 bases and J by 4 bases, with 9 bases between them. The CDR3 has 13 residues. The CDR3 loop reads CASSFGAGTEAFF. In DNA, the CDR3 is TGTGCCAGCAGCTTCGGGGCTGGCACTGAAGCTTTCTTT.

Written as DNA, the CDR3 is TGCGCCAGCAGCTTGGACCCGTCGATGGGCTACACCTTC. This encodes CASSLDPSMGYTF. V usage is TRBV5-1 and J usage is TRBJ1-2; D not certain. The CDR3 length is 13 residues. The V gene's germline CDR1 is SGHRS and CDR2 YFSETQ. V dropped 0 bases and J dropped 8 bases, with 11 bases sitting between them.

The CDR3 is CASSKRGSYGYTF. CDR3 DNA: TGCGCCAGCAGCAAAAGGGGATCCTATGGCTACACCTTC. The chain employs TRBV4-1 and TRBJ1-2; perhaps TRBD1 as D (5 bases). V lost 5 bases and J lost 4, with 11 bases in between. CDR3 length equals 13 residues. Germline CDR1 and CDR2: MGHRA and YSYEKL.

The chain joins TRBV14 to TRBJ2-7; TRBD1 is a possible D gene (6 bases). The length of the CDR3 is 15 residues. Germline CDR1 is SGHDN and CDR2 is FVKESK. V was trimmed by 4 bases and J by 3 bases, leaving 16 bases between them. The CDR3 loop is CASSLLEVGHYEQYF. DNA of the CDR3: TGTGCCAGCAGCCTCCTAGAGGTGGGACACTACGAGCAGTACTTC.

This chain connects TRBV11-2 to TRBJ1-4, with D perhaps TRBD1 (6 bases). CDR1 and CDR2 from the germline V gene are SGHAT and FQNNGV. The ends were cut back, 5 bases at V and 0 bases at J, with 13 bases in the middle. This CDR3 is 16 amino acids long. The CDR3 nucleotides are TGTGCCAGCAGCCCGGGGGGGGGCGCAACTAATGAAAAACTGTTTTTT. Its translation is CASSPGGGATNEKLFF.

The V gene is TRBV7-3, the J gene TRBJ1-1; no firm D call. The germline gives CDR1 SGHTA, CDR2 FQGTGA. The CDR3 has 13 residues. V was cut by 6 bases and J by 7 bases, with 15 bases left in between. The CDR3 spells CASSPGIGLEAFF. CDR3 coding DNA: TGTGCCAGCAGTCCGGGGATCGGCCTTGAAGCTTTCTTT.

The genes are TRBV12-3 or TRBV12-4 and TRBJ1-1; D is uncertain. This CDR3 region has 11 residues. V lost 3 bases and J 11 bases, leaving 10 bases between the germline ends. The CDR3 region has the DNA TGTGCCAGCAGTTTGACGGGTTGGGCTTTCTTT. This encodes CASSLTGWAFF.

The CDR3 coding sequence is TGCAGTGCTAGTACGCAGGGTGATAGCAATCAGCCCCAGCATTTT. Amino acid sequence: CSASTQGDSNQPQHF. The chain uses TRBV20-1 and TRBJ1-5; tentatively, D is TRBD1 (5 bases). V was pared by 3 bases and J by 0 bases, with 12 bases between. The CDR3 length is 15 residues. Germline assignment: CDR1 DFQATT and CDR2 SNEGSKA (reference sequence).

The chain uses TRBV7-6 and TRBJ1-5; D is undetermined. There are 16 residues in the CDR3. Germline loops: CDR1 SGHVS, CDR2 FNYEAQ. V was pared by 0 bases and J by 2 bases, with 11 bases between. The CDR3 DNA sequence: TGTGCCAGCAGCTTAGCGGAGGGATTTGGCAATCAGCCCCAGCATTTT. This encodes CASSLAEGFGNQPQHF.

The V and J genes are TRBV4-3 and TRBJ2-5, with a possible D match to TRBD2 (6 bases). Germline V gene sequence: CDR1 LGHNA, CDR2 YSLEER. This CDR3 contains 19 residues. Trimming cost V 0 bases and J 5 bases, with 25 bases left between them. The CDR3 loop is CASSQDVPRGSVVEETQYF. The CDR3 region has the DNA TGCGCCAGCAGCCAAGATGTACCTCGGGGGTCCGTAGTGGAGGAGACCCAGTACTTC.

J is TRBJ2-1 and V is TRBV7-9, with D uncertain. CDR3 length: 11 residues. Germline loops: CDR1 SEHNR, CDR2 FQNEAQ (reference sequence). Trimming took 2 bases from V and 5 from J, leaving 1 base between them. CDR3 sequence (DNA): TGTGCCAGCAGCTTAAACAATGAGCAGTTCTTC. Translation: CASSLNNEQFF.

The sample holds one count of this clone. This rearrangement joins TRBV11-1 to TRBJ2-3; D gene uncertain. The CDR3 consists of 16 residues. Germline V CDR1 and CDR2: SGHAT, FQDESV (reference sequence). V was trimmed by 3 bases and J by 0 bases, leaving 13 bases between them. The chain's CDR3 is CASSFPRQYSTDTQYF. The CDR3 DNA follows: TGTGCCAGCAGCTTCCCTCGGCAGTATAGCACAGATACGCAGTATTTT.

The V call is TRBV7-9, the J call TRBJ2-1; D is ambiguous. Trimming pared 5 bases from V and 0 bases from J, leaving 5 bases between. CDR3 length equals 13 residues. In germline, CDR1 is SEHNR, CDR2 FQNEAQ (reference sequence). The CDR3 DNA reads TGTGCCAGCAGCACGAGCTCCTACAATGAGCAGTTCTTC. Translation: CASSTSSYNEQFF.

The chain couples TRBV7-8 to TRBJ2-1; D may be TRBD1 (5 bases). The V gene's germline CDR1 is SGHVS and CDR2 FQNEAQ. This CDR3 is 14 amino acids long. V lost 5 bases, J lost 4 bases, and 12 bases lay in between. The CDR3 reads CASSRPQVYNEQFF. CDR3 bases: TGTGCCAGCAGCCGCCCACAGGTGTACAATGAGCAGTTCTTC.

V is TRBV19 and J is TRBJ2-3; D not certain. Trimming removed 2 bases from V and 6 bases from J, with 6 bases in between. Germline V gives CDR1 LNHDA, CDR2 SQIVND (reference sequence). The CDR3 loop spans 12 amino acids. CDR3 protein: CASSISSDTQYF. The CDR3 nucleotides read TGTGCCAGTAGTATATCTTCCGATACGCAGTATTTT.

This rearrangement joins TRBV2 to TRBJ2-4; perhaps TRBD1 as D (6 bases). V shed 10 bases and J shed 7 bases, with 14 bases lying between them. Germline lookup yields CDR1 SNHLY and CDR2 FYNNEI. CDR3 length: 12 residues. The CDR3 coding sequence is TGTGCCACCTCAGAGAGGGGGAACATTCAGTACTTC. The encoded protein is CATSERGNIQYF.